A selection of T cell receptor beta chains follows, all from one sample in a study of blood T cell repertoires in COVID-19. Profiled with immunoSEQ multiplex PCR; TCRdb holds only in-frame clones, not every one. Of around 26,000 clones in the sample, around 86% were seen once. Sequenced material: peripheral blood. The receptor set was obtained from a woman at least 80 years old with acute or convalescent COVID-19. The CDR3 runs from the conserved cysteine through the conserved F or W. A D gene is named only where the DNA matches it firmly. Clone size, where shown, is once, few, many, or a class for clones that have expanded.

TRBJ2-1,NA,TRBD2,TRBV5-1,CASSQGTSGAPNEQFF,TGCGCCAGCAGCCAAGGGACTAGCGGGGCCCCCAATGAGCAGTTCTTC
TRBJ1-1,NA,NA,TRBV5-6,CASSLGARGMEAFF,TGTGCCAGCAGCTTGGGAGCTCGGGGAATGGAAGCTTTCTTT
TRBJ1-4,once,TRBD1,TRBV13,CASSLYGTGGPTGDEKLFF,TGTGCCAGCAGCTTGTACGGGACAGGGGGACCGACGGGGGATGAAAAACTGTTTTTT
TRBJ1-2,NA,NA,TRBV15,CATNHREHNYGYTF,TGTGCCACCAACCACCGGGAGCACAACTATGGCTACACCTTC
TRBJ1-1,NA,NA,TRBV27,CASRSLSYGANRGQNTEAFF,TGTGCCAGCCGGTCACTATCCTACGGCGCAAATAGAGGGCAGAACACTGAAGCTTTCTTT
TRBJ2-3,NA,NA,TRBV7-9,CASSSPYSTDTQYF,TGTGCCAGCAGCAGCCCTTACAGCACAGATACGCAGTATTTT
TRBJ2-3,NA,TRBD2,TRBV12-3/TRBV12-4,CASSISGGPQYF,TGTGCCAGCAGCATTAGCGGGGGGCCGCAGTATTTT
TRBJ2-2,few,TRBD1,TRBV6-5,CASRGQGAAGELFF,TGTGCCAGCAGGGGGCAGGGGGCAGCCGGGGAGCTGTTTTTT
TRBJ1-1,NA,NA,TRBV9,CASSVGGENTEAFF,TGTGCCAGCAGCGTAGGGGGAGAGAACACTGAAGCTTTCTTT
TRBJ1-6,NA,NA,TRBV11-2,CASSFGVFDNSPLHF,TGTGCCAGCAGCTTCGGTGTTTTCGATAATTCACCCCTCCACTTT
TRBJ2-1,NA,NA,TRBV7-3,CASRIAASSYNEQFF,TGTGCCAGCAGGATTGCGGCGAGCTCCTACAATGAGCAGTTCTTC
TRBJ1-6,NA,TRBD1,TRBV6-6,CASSWTGPSPLHF,TGTGCCAGCAGTTGGACAGGCCCCTCACCCCTCCACTTT
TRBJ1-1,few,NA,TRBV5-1,CASSLLLLQNTEAFF,TGCGCCAGCAGCCTTTTACTTCTTCAAAACACTGAAGCTTTCTTT
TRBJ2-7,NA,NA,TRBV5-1,CASRDSTYEQYF,TGCGCCAGTCGAGACTCGACCTACGAGCAGTACTTC
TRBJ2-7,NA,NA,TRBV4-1,CASRREVGVGVMSYEQYF,TGCGCCAGCAGACGAGAGGTGGGAGTTGGCGTGATGTCCTACGAGCAGTACTTC
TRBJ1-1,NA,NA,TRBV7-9,CASSVQEYTEAFF,TGTGCCAGCAGCGTACAGGAATACACTGAAGCTTTCTTT
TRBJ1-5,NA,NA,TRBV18,CASSPREGSRNQPQHF,TGTGCCAGCTCACCACGAGAGGGATCCAGGAATCAGCCCCAGCATTTT
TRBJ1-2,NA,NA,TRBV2,CASIMERSEGYTF,TGTGCCAGCATTATGGAGCGGTCGGAGGGCTACACCTTC
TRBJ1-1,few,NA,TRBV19,CASHSLWGRGGARSTEAFF,TGTGCCAGTCATTCATTGTGGGGGAGAGGCGGGGCGCGGAGCACTGAAGCTTTCTTT
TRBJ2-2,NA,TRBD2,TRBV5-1,CASSLEAGRDTGELFF,TGCGCCAGCAGCTTGGAGGCAGGGAGGGACACCGGGGAGCTGTTTTTT
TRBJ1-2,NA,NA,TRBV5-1,CASSLGQSEGYTF,TGCGCCAGCAGCTTGGGACAGTCCGAGGGCTACACCTTC
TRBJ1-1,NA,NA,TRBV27,CASRSEGPRTEAFF,TGTGCCAGCAGATCCGAAGGCCCGAGGACTGAAGCTTTCTTT
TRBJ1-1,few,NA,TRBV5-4,CASSSVPTEAFF,TGTGCCAGCAGTTCCGTACCGACAGAAGCTTTCTTT
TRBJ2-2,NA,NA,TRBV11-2,CASSPKRTAGELFF,TGTGCCAGCAGCCCGAAACGAACGGCCGGGGAGCTGTTTTTT
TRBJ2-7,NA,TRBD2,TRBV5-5,CASSLSGLAGSYEQYF,TGTGCCAGCAGCTTATCGGGACTAGCGGGATCCTACGAGCAGTACTTC
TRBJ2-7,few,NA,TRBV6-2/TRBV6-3,CASSYTDTYEQYF,TGTGCCAGCAGTTACACAGACACCTACGAGCAGTACTTC
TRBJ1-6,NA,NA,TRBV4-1,CASSQDSTANSPLHF,TGCGCCAGCAGCCAAGATTCCACAGCTAATTCACCCCTCCACTTT
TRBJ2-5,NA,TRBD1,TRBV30,CAWSFMNRGQETQYF,TGTGCCTGGAGTTTTATGAACAGGGGGCAAGAGACCCAGTACTTC